This entry is about one T cell receptor (beta chain). The antigen is undetermined. The data derive from a study of CD8 T cells in ankylosing spondylitis. Each CDR3 protein gets one entry after TCRdb re-called the 5' RACE reads with MiXCR. The sample has hundreds of thousands of distinct CDR3 sequences; roughly 22% are singletons. Points from the study as a whole: Earlier studies detected some motif variants in reactive arthritis synovial fluid and blood. The clones that were linked to disease were reported to be significantly enriched in matched synovial fluid samples from ankylosing spondylitis patients. Seemingly characteristic of ankylosing spondylitis blood was a TCR beta motif consisting of about 8 highly homologous variants.

Germline CDR1 reads LGHDT; CDR2 reads YNNKEL (reference sequence). CDR3 length equals 17 residues. With V trimmed by 0 bases and J by 3 bases, 7 bases remained unmatched. The specimen sequenced was blood, either unsorted or a sorted T cell fraction (not recorded which). This chain joins TRBV3-1 and TRBJ2-7; 11 nucleotides align to TRBD2. This receptor was obtained from a male donor with ankylosing spondylitis or in good health (not recorded which). CDR3 in DNA: TGTGCCAGCAGCCAAGAATGGTCCGGACTAGCGGGCTACGAGCAGTACTTC. Its translation: CASSQEWSGLAGYEQYF.